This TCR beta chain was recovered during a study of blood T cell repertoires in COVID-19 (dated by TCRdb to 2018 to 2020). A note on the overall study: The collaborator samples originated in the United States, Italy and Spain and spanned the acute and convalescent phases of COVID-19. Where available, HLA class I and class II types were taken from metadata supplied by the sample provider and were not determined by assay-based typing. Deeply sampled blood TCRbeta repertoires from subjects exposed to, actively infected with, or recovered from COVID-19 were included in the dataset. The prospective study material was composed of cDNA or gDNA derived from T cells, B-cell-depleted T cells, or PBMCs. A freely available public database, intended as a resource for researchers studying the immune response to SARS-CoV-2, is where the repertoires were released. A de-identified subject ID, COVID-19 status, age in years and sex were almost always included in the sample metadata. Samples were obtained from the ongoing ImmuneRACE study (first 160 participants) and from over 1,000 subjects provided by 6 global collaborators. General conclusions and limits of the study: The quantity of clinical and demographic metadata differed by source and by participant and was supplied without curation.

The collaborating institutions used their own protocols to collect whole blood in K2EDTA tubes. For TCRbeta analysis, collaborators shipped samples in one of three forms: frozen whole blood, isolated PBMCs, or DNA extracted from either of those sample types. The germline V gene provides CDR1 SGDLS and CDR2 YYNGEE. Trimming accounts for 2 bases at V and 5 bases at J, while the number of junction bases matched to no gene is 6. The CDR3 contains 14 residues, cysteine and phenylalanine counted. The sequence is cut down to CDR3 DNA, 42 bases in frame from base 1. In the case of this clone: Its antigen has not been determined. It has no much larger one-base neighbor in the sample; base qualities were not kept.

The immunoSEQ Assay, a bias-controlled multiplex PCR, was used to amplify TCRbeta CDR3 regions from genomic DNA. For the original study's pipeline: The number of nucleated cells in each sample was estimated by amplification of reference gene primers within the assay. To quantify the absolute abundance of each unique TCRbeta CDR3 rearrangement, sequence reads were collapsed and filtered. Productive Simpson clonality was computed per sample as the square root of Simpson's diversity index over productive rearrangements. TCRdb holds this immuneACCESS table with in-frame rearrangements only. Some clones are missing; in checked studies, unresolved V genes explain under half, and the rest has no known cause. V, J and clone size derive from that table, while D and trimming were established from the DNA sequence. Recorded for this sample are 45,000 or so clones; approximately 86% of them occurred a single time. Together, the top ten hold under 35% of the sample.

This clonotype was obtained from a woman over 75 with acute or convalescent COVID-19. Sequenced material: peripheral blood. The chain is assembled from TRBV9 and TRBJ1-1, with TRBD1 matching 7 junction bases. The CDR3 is CASSVTTGQTEAFF. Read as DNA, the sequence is TGTGCCAGCAGCGTCACGACAGGGCAAACTGAAGCTTTCTTT.